This entry concerns a single TCR beta chain. Its antigen is unknown. The ends lost 0 bases at V and 5 bases at J; junction bases unmatched: 4. CDR3 length equals 15 residues. CDR1 is SGHVS and CDR2 is FNYEAQ in the germline V gene. The data were obtained in a study of cytomegalovirus exposure and HLA in healthy donors. 60 Vbeta and 13 Jbeta primers were used in PCR. The table came from immunoSEQ multiplex PCR; TCRdb's copy has only in-frame clones and leaves some out. The sample lists more than 80,000 clones; roughly 64% were seen once. Study-level points and caveats: In vitro testing confirmed a few CMV-associated chains as specific for CMV antigens. Evidence from a later analysis indicated that most CMV-associated TCR beta chains looked HLA-restricted.

V gene TRBV7-6 combines with J gene TRBJ2-1; 7 bases map to TRBD2. This receptor was identified in a woman aged 40 to 49 in good health and CMV-seropositive. The sample consisted of PBMCs. The CDR3 reads CASSLAGAGNNEQFF. In DNA, the CDR3 is TGTGCCAGCAGCTTAGCGGGAGCGGGGAACAATGAGCAGTTCTTC. Together with reference TRBV7-6 and TRBJ2-1, the CDR3 gives the full variable domain: GAGVSQSPRYKVTKRGQDVALRCDPISGHVSLYWYRQALGQGPEFLTYFNYEAQQDKSGLPNDRFSAERPEGSISTLTIQRTEQRDSAMYRCASSLAGAGNNEQFFGPGTRLTVL.